This T cell receptor (beta chain) was profiled in a study of T cells in Graves' hyperthyroidism and ophthalmopathy. Study as a whole: Blood from the periphery was taken at initial diagnosis, before any treatment. Study observations and caveats: Most clonotypes expanded in thyroid above 0.001 were likewise present in blood.

This clonotype was seen many times. Its antigen is as yet unknown. Using less than 12 ml of fresh peripheral blood, PBMCs were prepared. Regions amplified from RNA transcripts were the TCR beta CDR3 regions. A first-round RT-PCR of the TCR CDR3 used the HTBI primer set. TCRdb re-analysed the multiplex PCR reads in MiXCR, keeping a single row per CDR3 protein. The sample shows more than 500,000 distinct CDR3 sequences, about 15% of them seen only once. Source material: blood. This TCR derives from a woman younger than 45 with Graves' ophthalmopathy.

The CDR3 DNA is TGTGCCAGCAGCCCGACCCCGACAGGTATCACTGAAGCTTTCTTT. Its protein is CASSPTPTGITEAFF. The rearrangement uses TRBV7-3 and TRBJ1-1; perhaps TRBD1 as D (6 bases). The ends were cut back, 5 bases at V and 4 bases at J, with 17 bases in the middle. The CDR3 runs 15 residues. Germline values: CDR1 SGHTA, CDR2 FQGTGA.